The source of this TCR beta chain is a study of T-cell reconstitution after alpha-beta-depleted transplantation in children. A library of TCRbeta sequences, prepared with unique molecular identifiers, was generated. A single record per CDR3 protein comes from TCRdb applying MiXCR to the PCR reads. The sample lists 900,000 or so distinct CDR3 sequences; 15% to 20% were seen once. The sample consisted of PBMCs, mostly from graft donor cells, taken 360 days after TCRalphabeta/CD19-depleted stem cell transplant. The receptor's source is a male patient under 18 who had a stem cell transplant for acute lymphoblastic leukemia, so the T cells may come from the graft donor.

CDR3 sequence reads: CASSLGRDRVVNEKLFF. CDR3 coding DNA: TGCGCCAGCAGCTTGGGGCGGGACAGAGTTGTTAATGAAAAACTGTTTTTT. This chain uses TRBV5-1 with TRBJ1-4; 7 positions match TRBD1. J lost 4 bases, V lost 0 bases, and 9 bases had no gene match. This CDR3 is 17 amino acids long. Germline V gene sequence: CDR1 SGHRS, CDR2 YFSETQ.